These 30 T cell receptor beta chains were sequenced from one sample in a study of graft-versus-host responses after intestinal transplantation. Produced via immunoSEQ multiplex PCR; TCRdb's table is partial and in-frame only. Of around 110,000 clones listed, 90% are singletons. The antigens of these receptors remain unknown. The sequenced sample was unstimulated CD4+ T cells sorted from spleen or lymph node cells, obtained before intestinal transplant. The receptors derive from a human donor who received an intestinal transplant.

The chain employs TRBV2 and TRBJ2-3; D remains ambiguous. Trimming stripped 7 bases from V and 0 bases from J, with 17 bases between. Germline CDR1 SNHLY, CDR2 FYNNEI. The CDR3 runs to 16 residues. The chain's CDR3 is CASKTQTSASTDTQYF. CDR3 coding DNA: TGTGCCAGCAAAACCCAGACTTCTGCTAGCACAGATACGCAGTATTTT.

The chain is built from TRBV11-2 and TRBJ1-2, with D perhaps TRBD1 (6 bases). The germline gives CDR1 SGHAT, CDR2 FQNNGV. The V gene lost 1 base and the J gene lost 6 bases, with 6 bases spanning the gap. The CDR3 is 12 amino acids. For the CDR3, the DNA is TGTGCCAGCAGCTTAGGACAGGATGGCTACACCTTC. It specifies CASSLGQDGYTF.

The V call is TRBV7-2, the J call TRBJ2-2, with 7 positions matching TRBD1. Germline loops: CDR1 SGHTA, CDR2 FQGNSA. The CDR3 is 15 amino acids. V shed 5 bases and J 1 base; nucleotides not matched to a gene: 4. The CDR3 spells CASSPGTVNTGELFF. The CDR3 DNA reads TGTGCCAGCAGCCCAGGGACAGTGAACACCGGGGAGCTGTTTTTT.

V is TRBV15 and J is TRBJ2-6; D is unclear. The germline gives CDR1 LNHNV, CDR2 YYDKDF (reference sequence). The CDR3 totals 16 residues. The V and J ends lost 2 bases and 0 bases respectively, with 8 bases between them. In nucleotides, the CDR3 is TGTGCCACCAGCAGACAGGTTACCTCTGGGGCCAACGTCCTGACTTTC. Translating it yields CATSRQVTSGANVLTF.

The V and J genes are TRBV6-4 and TRBJ2-1; TRBD2 matches at 7 bases. Germline V gene sequence: CDR1 MRHNA, CDR2 SNTAGT. This CDR3 is 15 amino acids long. The V and J ends lost 0 bases and 5 bases, in that order; junction bases with no gene match: 4. The CDR3 nucleotides are TGTGCCAGCAGTGACTCGGCGGGAGCGCACAATGAGCAGTTCTTC. Its protein product is CASSDSAGAHNEQFF.

The chain joins TRBV9 to TRBJ2-1, with TRBD2 as a possible D gene (7 bases). The V end lost 2 bases, the J end lost 7 bases, and 13 bases lay between the germline ends. The germline CDR1 and CDR2 sequences are SGDLS and YYNGEE. The CDR3 contains 14 residues. The CDR3 protein is CASSVGGRLNEQFF. Written as DNA, the CDR3 is TGTGCCAGCAGCGTGGGGGGGCGCTTGAATGAGCAGTTCTTC.

This sequence joins TRBV6-1 and TRBJ2-3; possible D gene TRBD1, 5 bases. V gave up 4 bases and J gave up 2 bases, with 10 bases separating them. CDR1 and CDR2 from the germline V gene are MNHNS and SASEGT. The CDR3 extends over 14 amino acids. CDR3 protein: CASSATGDTDTQYF. The DNA of the CDR3 is TGTGCCAGCAGTGCCACAGGCGACACAGATACGCAGTATTTT.

The chain carries TRBV5-5 and TRBJ2-5; TRBD2 agrees at 7 bases. V shed 2 bases and J 6 bases; nucleotides not matched to a gene: 7. Germline lookup yields CDR1 SGHKS and CDR2 YYEKEE (reference sequence). The CDR3 extends over 14 amino acids. CDR3 sequence (DNA): TGTGCCAGCAGCTTTCGGGGGGAGGGTCAGACCCAGTACTTC. This codes for CASSFRGEGQTQYF.

The rearrangement uses TRBV9 and TRBJ2-1, with D possibly being TRBD2 (6 bases). V was clipped by 0 bases and J by 10 bases, with 14 bases between them. CDR1 and CDR2 from the germline V gene are SGDLS and YYNGEE. There are 14 residues in the CDR3. This CDR3 reads CASSVGDSSREQFF. CDR3 bases: TGTGCCAGCAGCGTAGGGGACTCATCACGGGAGCAGTTCTTC.

This sequence joins TRBV9 and TRBJ2-6; 9 bases map to TRBD1. This CDR3 is built from 17 residues. J lost 0 bases, V lost 4 bases, and 5 bases had no gene match. CDR1 is SGDLS and CDR2 is YYNGEE in the germline V gene. The CDR3 loop reads CASSPGTGISGANVLTF. The CDR3 DNA reads as TGTGCCAGCAGCCCCGGGACAGGGATCTCTGGGGCCAACGTCCTGACTTTC.

The CDR3: CASSLRGGQNTEAFF. The DNA of the CDR3 is TGTGCCAGCAGCTTACGGGGGGGCCAGAACACTGAAGCTTTCTTT. The chain is built from TRBV7-2 and TRBJ1-1; D is perhaps TRBD1 (6 bases). The CDR3 loop spans 15 amino acids. From germline, CDR1 is SGHTA and CDR2 FQGNSA. Trimming shortened V by 2 bases and J by 1 base, and 11 bases separated the two germline ends.

The chain has TRBV5-1 and TRBJ2-1; TRBD1 agrees at 9 bases. V was clipped by 4 bases and J by 8 bases; unmatched bases: 13. Germline assignment: CDR1 SGHRS and CDR2 YFSETQ. This CDR3 contains 16 residues. The CDR3 loop is CASSPDPGQGSHEQFF. CDR3 coding DNA: TGCGCCAGCAGCCCGGATCCGGGACAGGGCTCTCATGAGCAGTTCTTC.

The genes are TRBV27 and TRBJ1-5; D remains unclear. The V gene lost 5 bases and the J gene lost 9 bases, with 29 bases spanning the gap. The CDR3 spans 18 residues. Looked up from germline, CDR1 is MNHEY and CDR2 is SMNVEV (reference sequence). CDR3 nucleotide sequence: TGTGCCAGCAGTCTCCGGAGGCCGGGCCCAGCATCACCCTCGCCCCAGCATTTT. It encodes CASSLRRPGPASPSPQHF.

This clone was seen once. The V gene is TRBV10-3, the J gene TRBJ2-5; possible D gene TRBD2, 6 bases. The germline gives CDR1 ENHRY, CDR2 SYGVKD. This CDR3 has 16 amino acids. V was cut by 3 bases and J by 1 base, with 15 bases left in between. The CDR3 coding sequence is TGTGCCATCAGTGAACCCGGGACTCCCCTCCAAGAGACCCAGTACTTC. Protein product: CAISEPGTPLQETQYF.

This chain links TRBV7-9 with TRBJ1-2; no firm D call. This CDR3 contains 15 residues. The germline V gene has CDR1 SEHNR and CDR2 FQNEAQ (reference sequence). With 3 bases removed from V and 4 bases from J, the gap between germline ends came to 15 bases. CDR3 sequence: CASSFPFGDPYGYTF. CDR3 in DNA: TGTGCCAGCAGCTTCCCTTTCGGGGATCCCTATGGCTACACCTTC.

Of note for this clone: An end of the junction differs from the germline gene, which may be a read error. The gene calls are TRBV6-1 and TRBJ2-5; the match to TRBD2 covers 11 bases. CDR1 is MNHNS, CDR2 SASEGT, per germline. The CDR3 runs 14 residues. CDR3 sequence (DNA): TGTGCCAGCAGCTCGGGACTAGCGGAGAGGATCTTGGACTTC. Translating it yields CASSSGLAERILDF.

The genes are TRBV19 and TRBJ2-6; 11 bases align to TRBD2. The CDR3 is made up of 18 amino acids. CDR1 is LNHDA and CDR2 is SQIVND in the germline V gene (reference sequence). V dropped 3 bases and J dropped 1; count of bases not matched to a gene: 5. CDR3 sequence (DNA): TGTGCCAGTAGTATTACTAGCGGGAGAACTTCTGGGGCCAACGTCCTGACTTTC. Residues: CASSITSGRTSGANVLTF.

The table lists this clone with a count of one. The chain couples TRBV28 to TRBJ2-7; possible D gene TRBD1, 5 bases. V dropped 6 bases and J dropped 1 base, with 16 bases sitting between them. The CDR3 is 15 residues long. Germline V gene lookup returns CDR1 MDHEN and CDR2 SYDVKM. CDR3 loop: CASSPQTVASYEQYF. CDR3 nucleotides: TGTGCCAGCAGCCCTCAGACAGTAGCATCCTACGAGCAGTACTTC.

This clone appeared a single time. The chain joins TRBV15 to TRBJ2-7, with TRBD1 identical over 7 bases. CDR3 length: 15 amino acids. CDR1 and CDR2 (germline): LNHNV, YYDKDF (reference sequence). V was clipped by 0 bases and J by 0 bases; unmatched bases: 2. The DNA for the CDR3 is TGTGCCACCAGCAGAGATGGGGACAGCTCCTACGAGCAGTACTTC. Protein product: CATSRDGDSSYEQYF.

The chain combines TRBV18 with TRBJ2-7; the match to TRBD1 covers 9 bases. CDR1 and CDR2 from the germline V gene are KGHSH and LQKENI. J lost 4 bases, V lost 2 bases, and 18 bases had no gene match. This CDR3 comprises 19 residues. The CDR3 region is CASSPRPGQGTSLSYEQYF. The DNA of the CDR3 is TGTGCCAGCTCACCAAGACCGGGACAGGGAACCTCACTCTCGTACGAGCAGTACTTC.

The chain joins TRBV4-1 to TRBJ1-6; D call uncertain. The length of the CDR3 is 16 residues. Germline CDR1 is MGHRA and CDR2 is YSYEKL. Trimming stripped 0 bases from V and 4 bases from J, with 10 bases between. The CDR3 DNA is TGCGCCAGCAGCCAAGATCTTGGCCAGTATAATTCACCCCTCCACTTT. Protein sequence: CASSQDLGQYNSPLHF.

The chain has TRBV6-1 and TRBJ2-7, with TRBD1 matching over 9 bases. Trimming took 6 bases from V and 5 from J; bases not matched to a gene: 11. Germline CDR1 is MNHNS and CDR2 is SASEGT. This CDR3 spans 15 amino acids. The CDR3: CASRASRDRENEQYF. The CDR3 coding sequence is TGTGCCAGCAGGGCAAGCCGGGACAGGGAGAACGAGCAGTACTTC.

The rearrangement uses TRBV2 and TRBJ1-4; TRBD1 matches at 7 bases. Germline CDR1 is SNHLY and CDR2 is FYNNEI. With V trimmed by 6 bases and J by 0 bases, 4 bases remained unmatched. The CDR3 extends over 15 amino acids. The chain's CDR3 is CASRGQGATNEKLFF. Here the CDR3 DNA reads TGTGCCAGCAGGGGGCAGGGGGCAACTAATGAAAAACTGTTTTTT.

V is TRBV21-1 and J is TRBJ1-6. TRBV21-1 is termed a pseudogene. The CDR3 has 14 residues. The CDR3 DNA sequence: TGTGTGGGGAGAGGCCCATCGATTCGTCCACCCCTCCACTTT. Translation: CVGRGPSIRPPLHF.

The V and J genes are TRBV18 and TRBJ2-2; D is possibly TRBD1 (8 bases). CDR3 size: 15 residues. Germline V gene sequence: CDR1 KGHSH, CDR2 LQKENI. V dropped 5 bases and J dropped 5 bases, with 15 bases sitting between them. This CDR3 reads CASSAGQGGTGELFF. CDR3 DNA sequence: TGTGCCAGCTCAGCAGGACAGGGAGGGACCGGGGAGCTGTTTTTT.

This sequence joins TRBV10-1 and TRBJ2-7; 9 nucleotides agree with TRBD2. The CDR3 length is 13 residues. Unmatched junction bases numbered 4, after V lost 4 bases and J lost 6 bases. Germline assignment: CDR1 WNHNN and CDR2 SYGVQD (reference sequence). The CDR3 is CASSAGLATEQYF. CDR3 sequence (DNA): TGCGCCAGCAGTGCGGGACTAGCAACCGAGCAGTACTTC.

The J gene is TRBJ2-7, the V gene TRBV27; tentatively, D is TRBD1 (6 bases). Germline V CDR1 and CDR2: MNHEY, SMNVEV (reference sequence). The CDR3 runs to 15 residues. The V gene lost 1 base and the J gene lost 0 bases, with 10 bases spanning the gap. CDR3 nucleotides: TGTGCCAGCAGTTTATATCAGGGGCTCTCCTACGAGCAGTACTTC. Translated: CASSLYQGLSYEQYF.

This clone was seen just once. The gene calls are TRBV5-1 and TRBJ1-4; maybe TRBD1 (5 bases). This CDR3 spans 15 amino acids. V lost 0 bases and J 5 bases, leaving 11 bases between the germline ends. Looked up from germline, CDR1 is SGHRS and CDR2 is YFSETQ. CDR3 in DNA: TGCGCCAGCAGCTTGGCGGGGGGAGAGAATGAAAAACTGTTTTTT. Encoded protein: CASSLAGGENEKLFF.

The chain combines TRBV6-6 with TRBJ2-7, with a weak D call TRBD2 (5 bases). Germline CDR1 and CDR2: MNHNY and SVGAGI (reference sequence). V lost 6 bases and J 2 bases, leaving 11 bases between the germline ends. The CDR3 has 13 residues. The CDR3 DNA reads TGTGCCAGCAGGACTATGGGCCCCTACGAGCAGTACTTC. Its protein product is CASRTMGPYEQYF.

The rearrangement links TRBV6-6 to TRBJ1-2; tentative D call: TRBD1 (5 bases). The CDR3 covers 13 residues. Germline values: CDR1 MNHNY, CDR2 SVGAGI (reference sequence). V was pared by 2 bases and J by 1 base, with 5 bases between. CDR3: CASSYDSNYGYTF. The CDR3 region has the DNA TGTGCCAGCAGTTACGACAGTAACTATGGCTACACCTTC.